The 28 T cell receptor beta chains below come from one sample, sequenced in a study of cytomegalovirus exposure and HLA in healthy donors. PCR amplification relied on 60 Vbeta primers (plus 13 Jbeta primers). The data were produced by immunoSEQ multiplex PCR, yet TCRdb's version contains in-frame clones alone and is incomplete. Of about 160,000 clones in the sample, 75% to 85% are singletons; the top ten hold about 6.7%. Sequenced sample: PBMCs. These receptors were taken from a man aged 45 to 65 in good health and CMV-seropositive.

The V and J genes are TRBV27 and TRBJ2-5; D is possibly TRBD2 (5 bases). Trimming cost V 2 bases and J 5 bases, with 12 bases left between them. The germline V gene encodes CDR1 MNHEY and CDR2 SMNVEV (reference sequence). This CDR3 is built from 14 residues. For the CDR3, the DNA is TGTGCCAGCAGTTTACGGGGAAAGCGCGAGACCCAGTACTTC. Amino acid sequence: CASSLRGKRETQYF.

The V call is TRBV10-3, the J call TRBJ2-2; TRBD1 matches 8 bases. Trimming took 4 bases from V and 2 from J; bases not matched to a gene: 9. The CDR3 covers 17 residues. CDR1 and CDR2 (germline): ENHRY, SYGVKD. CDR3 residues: CAISGVLGQDNTGELFF. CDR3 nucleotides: TGTGCCATCAGTGGGGTTCTGGGACAGGATAACACCGGGGAGCTGTTTTTT.

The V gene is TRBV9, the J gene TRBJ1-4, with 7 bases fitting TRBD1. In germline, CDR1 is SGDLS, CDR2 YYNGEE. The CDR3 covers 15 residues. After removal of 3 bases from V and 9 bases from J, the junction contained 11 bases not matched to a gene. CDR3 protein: CASSAEEGGGKKLFF. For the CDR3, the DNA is TGTGCCAGCAGCGCCGAAGAAGGGGGCGGGAAAAAACTGTTTTTT.

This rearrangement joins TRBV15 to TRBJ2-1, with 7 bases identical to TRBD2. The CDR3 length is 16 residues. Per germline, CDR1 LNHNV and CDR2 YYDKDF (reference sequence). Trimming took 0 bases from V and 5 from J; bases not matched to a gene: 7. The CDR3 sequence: CATSRDRSGANNEQFF. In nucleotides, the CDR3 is TGTGCCACCAGCAGAGATCGCAGCGGGGCTAACAATGAGCAGTTCTTC.

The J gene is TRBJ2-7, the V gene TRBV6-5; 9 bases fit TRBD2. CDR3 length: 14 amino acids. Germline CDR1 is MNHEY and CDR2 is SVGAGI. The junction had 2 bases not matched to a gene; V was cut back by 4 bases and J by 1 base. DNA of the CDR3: TGTGCCAGCAGTTTGAGCGGGAGGTCCTACGAGCAGTACTTC. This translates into CASSLSGRSYEQYF.

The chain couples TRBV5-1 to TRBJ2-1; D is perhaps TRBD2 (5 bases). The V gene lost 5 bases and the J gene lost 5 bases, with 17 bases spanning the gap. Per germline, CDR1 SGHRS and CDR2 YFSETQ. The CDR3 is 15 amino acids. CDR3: CASSPGVPPNNEQFF. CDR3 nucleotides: TGCGCCAGCAGTCCCGGGGTCCCCCCTAACAATGAGCAGTTCTTC.

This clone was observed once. CDR3 in amino acids: CASSLGGGHNEQFF. The DNA of the CDR3 is TGTGCCAGCAGCTTAGGAGGCGGCCACAATGAGCAGTTCTTC. The chain uses TRBV11-2 and TRBJ2-1; D not certain. This CDR3 region has 14 residues. V shed 1 base and J shed 5 bases, with 9 bases lying between them. CDR1 SGHAT and CDR2 FQNNGV come from the germline V gene.

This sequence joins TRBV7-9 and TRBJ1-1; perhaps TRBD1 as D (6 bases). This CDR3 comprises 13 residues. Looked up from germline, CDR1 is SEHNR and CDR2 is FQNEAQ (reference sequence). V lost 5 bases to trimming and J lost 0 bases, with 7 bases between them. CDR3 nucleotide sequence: TGTGCCAGCAGCACAGGGTTGAACACTGAAGCTTTCTTT. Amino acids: CASSTGLNTEAFF.

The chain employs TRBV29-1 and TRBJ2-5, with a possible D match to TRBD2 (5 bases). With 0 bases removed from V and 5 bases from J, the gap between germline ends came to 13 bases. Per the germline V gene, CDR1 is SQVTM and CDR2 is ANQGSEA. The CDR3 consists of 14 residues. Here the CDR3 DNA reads TGCAGCGTTGAAGAGAGCGGAGTAAGGGAGACCCAGTACTTC. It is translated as CSVEESGVRETQYF. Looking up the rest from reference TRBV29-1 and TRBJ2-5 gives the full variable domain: SAVISQKPSRDICQRGTSLTIQCQVDSQVTMMFWYRQQPGQSLTLIATANQGSEATYESGFVIDKFPISRPNLTFSTLTVSNMSPEDSSIYLCSVEESGVRETQYFGPGTRLLVL.

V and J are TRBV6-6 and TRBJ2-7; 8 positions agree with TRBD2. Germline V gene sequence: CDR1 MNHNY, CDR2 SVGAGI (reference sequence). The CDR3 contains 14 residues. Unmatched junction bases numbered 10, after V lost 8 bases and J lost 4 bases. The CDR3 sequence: CASHGLAGQYEQYF. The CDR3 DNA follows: TGTGCCAGCCACGGCCTAGCGGGCCAATACGAGCAGTACTTC.

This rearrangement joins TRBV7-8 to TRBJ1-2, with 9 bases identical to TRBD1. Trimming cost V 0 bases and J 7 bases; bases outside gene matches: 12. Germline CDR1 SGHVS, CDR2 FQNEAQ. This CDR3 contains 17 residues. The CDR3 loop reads CASSLARTGQGFRGYTF. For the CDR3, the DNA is TGTGCCAGCAGCTTAGCGAGAACGGGACAGGGCTTCCGTGGCTACACCTTC.

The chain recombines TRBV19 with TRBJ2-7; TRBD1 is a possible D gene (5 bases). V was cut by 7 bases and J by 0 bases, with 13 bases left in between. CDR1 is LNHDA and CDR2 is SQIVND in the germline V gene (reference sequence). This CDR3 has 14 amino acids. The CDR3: CASKTTALSYEQYF. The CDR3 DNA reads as TGTGCCAGTAAAACGACAGCTCTCTCCTACGAGCAGTACTTC.

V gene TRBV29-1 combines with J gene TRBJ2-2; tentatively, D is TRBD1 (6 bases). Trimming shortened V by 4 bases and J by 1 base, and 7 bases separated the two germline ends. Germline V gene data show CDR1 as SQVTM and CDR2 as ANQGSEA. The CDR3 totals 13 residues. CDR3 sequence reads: CSVVRGNTGELFF. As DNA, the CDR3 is TGCAGCGTTGTCAGGGGGAACACCGGGGAGCTGTTTTTT.

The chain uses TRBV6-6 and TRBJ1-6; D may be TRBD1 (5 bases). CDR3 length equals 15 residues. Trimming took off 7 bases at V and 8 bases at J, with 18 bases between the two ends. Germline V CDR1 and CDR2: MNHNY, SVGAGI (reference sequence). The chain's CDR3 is CASTRTATGDSPLHF. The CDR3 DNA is TGTGCCAGCACTCGGACGGCCACGGGGGATTCACCCCTCCACTTT.

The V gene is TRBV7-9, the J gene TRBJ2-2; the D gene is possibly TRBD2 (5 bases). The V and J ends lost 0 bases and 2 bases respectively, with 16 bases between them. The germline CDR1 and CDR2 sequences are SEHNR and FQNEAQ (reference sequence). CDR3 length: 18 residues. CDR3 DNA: TGTGCCAGCAGCTTAGCCGACTATAGCTATTTTAACACCGGGGAGCTGTTTTTT. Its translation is CASSLADYSYFNTGELFF.

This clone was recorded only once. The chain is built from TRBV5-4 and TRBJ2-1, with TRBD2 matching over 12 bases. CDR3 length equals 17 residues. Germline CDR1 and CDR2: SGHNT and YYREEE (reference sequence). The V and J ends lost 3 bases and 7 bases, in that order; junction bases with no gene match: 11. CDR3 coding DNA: TGTGCCAGCAGCTCCAGGACTAGCGGGACCTACTCGAATGAGCAGTTCTTC. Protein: CASSSRTSGTYSNEQFF.

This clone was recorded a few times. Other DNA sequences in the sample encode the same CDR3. The CDR3: CASSQDRGFNEKLFF. The CDR3 DNA follows: TGTGCCAGCAGCCAAGATAGGGGATTTAATGAAAAACTGTTTTTT. The chain links TRBV4-2 to TRBJ1-4, with a weak D call TRBD1 (5 bases). V lost 0 bases and J 4 bases, leaving 9 bases between the germline ends. The CDR3 covers 15 residues. CDR1 is LGHNA, CDR2 YNFKEQ, per germline.

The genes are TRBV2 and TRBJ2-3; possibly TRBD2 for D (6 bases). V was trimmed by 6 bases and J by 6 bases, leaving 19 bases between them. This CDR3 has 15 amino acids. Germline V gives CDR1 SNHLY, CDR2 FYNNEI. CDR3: CASRMREARLDTQYF. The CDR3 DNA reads TGTGCCAGCAGGATGAGGGAGGCCCGGCTGGATACGCAGTATTTT.

The CDR3 loop is CASSPRGGTEAFF. The DNA for the CDR3 is TGTGCCAGCTCACCTAGAGGGGGCACTGAAGCTTTCTTT. V and J are TRBV18 and TRBJ1-1; D perhaps matches TRBD1 (6 bases). There are 13 residues in the CDR3. With 3 bases removed from V and 4 bases from J, the gap between germline ends came to 9 bases. Per germline, CDR1 KGHSH and CDR2 LQKENI.

CDR3 loop: CSVEGLVGLAGEHTGELFF. The DNA of the CDR3 is TGCAGCGTTGAAGGGTTGGTGGGACTAGCGGGAGAACATACCGGGGAGCTGTTTTTT. This chain uses TRBV29-1 with TRBJ2-2; TRBD2 agrees at 14 bases. The J segment lost 5 bases and the V segment lost 1 base, leaving 12 bases of the junction unmatched. The germline gives CDR1 SQVTM, CDR2 ANQGSEA. The CDR3 spans 19 residues.

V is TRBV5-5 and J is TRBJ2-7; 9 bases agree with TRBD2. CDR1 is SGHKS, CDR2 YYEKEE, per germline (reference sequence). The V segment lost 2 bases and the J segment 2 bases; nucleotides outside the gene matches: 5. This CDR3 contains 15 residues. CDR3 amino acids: CASSFFAGGPYEQYF. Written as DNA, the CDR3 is TGTGCCAGCAGCTTTTTTGCGGGAGGGCCCTACGAGCAGTACTTC.

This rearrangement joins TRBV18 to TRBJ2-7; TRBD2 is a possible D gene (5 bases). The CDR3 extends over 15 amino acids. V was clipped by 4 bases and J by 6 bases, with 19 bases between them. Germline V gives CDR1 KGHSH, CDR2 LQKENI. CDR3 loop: CASSQAGGRAGEQYF. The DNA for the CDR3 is TGTGCCAGCTCACAAGCTGGCGGGCGCGCTGGCGAGCAGTACTTC.

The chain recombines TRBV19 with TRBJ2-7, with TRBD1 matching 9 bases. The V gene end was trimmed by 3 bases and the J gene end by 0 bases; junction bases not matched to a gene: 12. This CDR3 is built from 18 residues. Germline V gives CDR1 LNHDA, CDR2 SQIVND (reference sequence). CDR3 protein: CASSMRSVTGGPSYEQYF. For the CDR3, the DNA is TGTGCCAGTAGTATGAGGAGTGTGACAGGGGGTCCCTCCTACGAGCAGTACTTC.

The CDR3 DNA reads as TGCGCCAGCAGCTTGAGTCAGTCAGGGATCTACGAGCAGTACTTC. It translates to CASSLSQSGIYEQYF. The rearrangement joins TRBV5-1 to TRBJ2-7, with D maybe TRBD1 (5 bases). The germline gives CDR1 SGHRS, CDR2 YFSETQ. The ends were cut back, 1 base at V and 3 bases at J, with 14 bases in the middle. This CDR3 is built from 15 residues.

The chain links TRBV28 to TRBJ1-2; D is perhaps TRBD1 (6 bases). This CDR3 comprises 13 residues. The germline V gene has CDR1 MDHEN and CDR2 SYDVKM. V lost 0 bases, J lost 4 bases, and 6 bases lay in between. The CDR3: CASSLWTGYGYTF. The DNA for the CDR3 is TGTGCCAGCAGTTTATGGACAGGCTATGGCTACACCTTC.

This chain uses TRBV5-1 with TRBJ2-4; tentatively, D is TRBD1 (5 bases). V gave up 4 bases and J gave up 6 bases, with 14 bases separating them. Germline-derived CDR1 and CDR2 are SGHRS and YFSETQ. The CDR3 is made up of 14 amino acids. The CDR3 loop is CASSELQGGNIQYF. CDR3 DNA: TGCGCCAGCAGCGAACTCCAGGGTGGAAACATTCAGTACTTC.

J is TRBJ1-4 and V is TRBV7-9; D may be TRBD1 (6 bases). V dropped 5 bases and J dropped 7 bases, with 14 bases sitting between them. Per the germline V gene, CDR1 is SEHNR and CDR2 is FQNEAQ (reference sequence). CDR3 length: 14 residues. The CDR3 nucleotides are TGTGCCAGCAGCCATCGGACAGATTTTGAAAAACTGTTTTTT. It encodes CASSHRTDFEKLFF. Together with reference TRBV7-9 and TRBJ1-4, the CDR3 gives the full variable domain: DTGVSQNPRHKITKRGQNVTFRCDPISEHNRLYWYRQTLGQGPEFLTYFQNEAQLEKSRLLSDRFSAERPKGSFSTLEIQRTEQGDSAMYLCASSHRTDFEKLFFGSGTQLSVL.

The CDR3 loop is CASSFLVGTSADEQFF. The DNA of the CDR3 is TGTGCCAGCAGTTTTCTTGTCGGGACTAGTGCGGATGAGCAGTTCTTC. The V gene is TRBV27, the J gene TRBJ2-1; 8 bases are a match to TRBD2. The trim removed 3 bases at V and 8 bases at J, leaving 12 bases unmatched. In germline, CDR1 is MNHEY, CDR2 SMNVEV (reference sequence). CDR3 length equals 16 residues.